This entry is about one T cell receptor beta chain. Its antigen is not known. These data belong to a study of shared clonotypes between healthy human individuals. Data came from immunoSEQ multiplex PCR; TCRdb stores just in-frame clones and leaves some out. Here the sample spans over 95,000 clones, around 68% being singletons. Regarding the study as a whole: In this cohort, only blood was sampled, and tissue repertoires likely differ.

The V gene's germline CDR1 is SEHNR and CDR2 FQNEAQ (reference sequence). The ends were cut back, 5 bases at V and 1 base at J, with 15 bases in the middle. This CDR3 is 15 amino acids long. Donors, without exception, were Caucasian adults residing in Nashville, Tennessee. The specimen sequenced was memory CD8+ T cells sorted from blood. Specified subset: CD45RO+ cells pooled with CCR7-negative TemRA cells. This receptor was obtained from a woman under 40 in good health. The chain couples TRBV7-9 to TRBJ2-7; D is uncertain. The CDR3 nucleotides read TGTGCCAGCAGCCCTGGGGTAGGGCCGTCCTACGAGCAGTACTTC. It yields the protein CASSPGVGPSYEQYF.